The sequence of this TCR beta chain was determined in a study of blood T cell repertoires in COVID-19. Trimming shortened V by 2 bases and J by 8 bases, and 10 bases separated the two germline ends. Germline V gives CDR1 LNHDA, CDR2 SQIVND (reference sequence). CDR3 length: 14 residues. In the original workflow: Estimates of nucleated cell counts were drawn from the amplification of reference gene primers. TCRdb keeps only in-frame clones here, not all; method: immunoSEQ multiplex PCR. V and J calls and clone size follow that table, whereas D and trimming were derived from the DNA. The table lists 190,000 or so clones, roughly four fifths of them singletons. Two negative PCRs, clearance, or symptom resolution characterized the recovered Cohort 3 donors.

Sample: PBMCs or T cells enriched from blood (not recorded which). This receptor was identified in a man aged 35 to 55 who had recovered from COVID-19. The chain recombines TRBV19 with TRBJ1-6; TRBD1 is a possible D gene (6 bases). The chain's CDR3 is CASSISRGDSPLHF. The CDR3 DNA sequence: TGTGCCAGTAGTATATCCAGGGGAGATTCACCCCTCCACTTT.